Listed here are 32 T cell receptor beta chains from one sample, sequenced in a study of tumor and adjacent non-tumor tissue in lung cancer. TCRbeta libraries were built with three rounds of nested PCR, modified from ARM-PCR. MiXCR, run by TCRdb on the multiplex PCR reads, gives a single entry per CDR3 protein. This sample has 90,000 to 120,000 distinct CDR3 sequences, with 55% to 65% found just once. RNA was extracted from bulk tissue without any cell sorting. The normal lung tissue was taken more than 3 cm from the tumor edge. The sequenced material came from distant non-tumor lung tissue. The receptors were sampled from a man aged 25 to 45 with non-small cell lung cancer.

The rearrangement uses TRBV19 and TRBJ2-6; a weak D match, TRBD1 (7 bases). There are 20 residues in the CDR3. The ends were cut back, 1 base at V and 2 bases at J, with 21 bases in the middle. CDR1 LNHDA and CDR2 SQIVND come from the germline V gene (reference sequence). CDR3 DNA sequence: TGTGCCAGTAGTATAGGGTGGGGGGCAGGGGGTTTGACTGGGGCCAACGTCCTGACTTTC. Protein: CASSIGWGAGGLTGANVLTF.

The rearrangement uses TRBV20-1 and TRBJ2-5; weak D call: TRBD2 (6 bases). V lost 0 bases to trimming and J lost 3 bases, with 14 bases between them. The CDR3 has 15 amino acids. Looked up from germline, CDR1 is DFQATT and CDR2 is SNEGSKA (reference sequence). The DNA for the CDR3 is TGCAGTGCTAGAGACTTGAGACTAGGGGAAGAGACCCAGTACTTC. Translating gives CSARDLRLGEETQYF.

In regard to this clonotype: An end of the junction does not agree with germline; a read error may underlie this. The chain has TRBV24-1 and TRBJ2-7; D is perhaps TRBD2 (6 bases). Germline values: CDR1 KGHDR, CDR2 SFDVKD. This CDR3 region has 16 residues. The CDR3 sequence is CATSESGTYASYEQYF. CDR3 bases: TGTGCCACCAGTGAGTCGGGGACTTATGCTTCCTACGAGCAGTATTTC.

As for this clonotype: A read error is likely, as this CDR3 ends without the conserved phenylalanine or tryptophan. Because the CDR3's place on the DNA is in doubt, the DNA is left out and the CDR3 is given as listed by TCRdb. The rearrangement joins TRBV20-1 to TRBJ1-4. Germline V gene lookup returns CDR1 DFQATT and CDR2 SNEGSKA (reference sequence). The CDR3 sequence runs 15 residues, both termini included. The CDR3 region is CSVKGVGTFNEKLFY.

As regards this clonotype: This CDR3 is missing its conserved last phenylalanine or tryptophan, likely due to a read error. Because the CDR3's place on the DNA is in doubt, the DNA is left out and the CDR3 is given as listed by TCRdb. J is TRBJ2-2 and V is TRBV10-3. The CDR3 is 13 amino acids long, termini counted. CDR1 and CDR2 from the germline V gene are ENHRY and SYGVKD. CDR3 amino acids: CAIRTVNTGELLI.

In its sample, this clonotype was seen a few times. A much larger clone differs from this one at a single base, so this may be a read error. CDR3 region: CNATGCGYTF. The DNA for the CDR3 is TGCAATGCTACAGGTTGCGGCTACACCTTC. This rearrangement joins TRBV20-1 to TRBJ1-2; D might be TRBD1 (5 bases). The CDR3 covers 10 residues. Germline-derived CDR1 and CDR2 are DFQATT and SNEGSKA (reference sequence).

Comments on this clonotype: Mismatch with germline at one junction end may stem from a read error. This chain links TRBV11-3 with TRBJ2-1, with D unresolved. The germline CDR1 and CDR2 sequences are SGHNT and YENEEA. The CDR3 is 13 residues long. CDR3 sequence (DNA): TGTGTCAGCAGCCCCATACATGGCGATGAGCAGTTCTTC. This translates into CVSSPIHGDEQFF.

Points on this clonotype: The junction and the germline gene differ at one end; a read error may be behind it. This chain uses TRBV20-1 with TRBJ2-1; D is possibly TRBD2 (8 bases). The CDR3 has 16 amino acids. Germline V gene data show CDR1 as DFQATT and CDR2 as SNEGSKA (reference sequence). DNA for the CDR3: TGCACTGCTCCCCGATCGGGGGGGAAGGGGGCTGATGAGCAGTTTTTC. This codes for CTAPRSGGKGADEQFF.

This clonotype appeared once. For the CDR3, the DNA is TGTGCCAGCACCTCCAGAGCGACAAATAATGAGCAGTTCTTC. Its protein is CASTSRATNNEQFF. The chain is built from TRBV11-2 and TRBJ2-1; D ambiguous. V gave up 7 bases and J gave up 7 bases, with 17 bases separating them. Looked up from germline, CDR1 is SGHAT and CDR2 is FQNNGV. This CDR3 region has 14 residues.

This sequence joins TRBV11-2 and TRBJ2-7, with no clear D. V lost 5 bases and J lost 2, with 10 bases in between. The CDR3 spans 13 residues. Per germline, CDR1 SGHAT and CDR2 FQNNGV. The CDR3 loop is CASSAVTAYEQYF. CDR3 coding DNA: TGTGCCAGCAGCGCAGTAACAGCCTACGAGCAGTACTTC.

This clonotype was found once. One end of the junction is discordant with germline, which a read error may explain. The V and J genes are TRBV4-1 and TRBJ2-7; a possible D gene is TRBD1 (8 bases). The CDR3 consists of 17 residues. Germline V gives CDR1 MGHRA, CDR2 YSYEKL. CDR3 bases: TGCGCCAGCAGCACTTTATACAGGACAGGGAGGGTCTACGAACAGTACTTC. The encoded protein is CASSTLYRTGRVYEQYF.

Details on this clonotype: This may be a read error, as it is one base from a much larger clone. J is TRBJ2-1 and V is TRBV6-2 or TRBV6-3; D is unclear. This CDR3 contains 13 residues. Deletions cut 2 bases from V and 7 bases from J, with 9 bases between. CDR1 MNHEY and CDR2 SVGEGT come from the germline V gene. CDR3 sequence reads: CASSYLMENEQFF. DNA for the CDR3: TGTGCCAGCAGTTACCTGATGGAAAATGAGCAGTTCTTC.

For this clonotype: One end of the junction fails to match germline, which may point to a read error. The rearrangement joins TRBV11-2 to TRBJ2-5; D may be TRBD1 (6 bases). The length of the CDR3 is 14 residues. Germline CDR1 is SGHAT and CDR2 is FQNNGV. The CDR3, as DNA: TGTGCCAGCAGTTTACAGGGAGCCTCGGGGACCCACTACTTC. It codes for CASSLQGASGTHYF.

As to this clonotype: One end of the junction does not line up with germline, which may come from a read error. This chain uses TRBV7-9 with TRBJ2-6, with D tentatively TRBD1 (5 bases). Germline assignment: CDR1 SEHNR and CDR2 FQNEAQ (reference sequence). This CDR3 contains 15 residues. CDR3 sequence (DNA): TGTGCCAGCAGCCCGTACAGGTATGGGACCAACGTCCTGACTTTC. This codes for CASSPYRYGTNVLTF.

The V gene is TRBV6-6, the J gene TRBJ1-5, with 8 bases fitting TRBD1. The ends lost 6 bases at V and 2 bases at J; junction bases unmatched: 6. Germline V gene data show CDR1 as MNHNY and CDR2 as SVGAGI (reference sequence). There are 15 residues in the CDR3. The CDR3 nucleotides read TGTGCCAGCAGCTACACACAGGGGGGCAATCAGCCCCAGCATTTT. Protein sequence: CASSYTQGGNQPQHF.

As concerns this clonotype: Sequence at one end of the junction differs from germline and may be a read error. This chain joins TRBV6-6 and TRBJ2-2; 7 nucleotides match TRBD2. Per germline, CDR1 MNHNY and CDR2 SVGAGI (reference sequence). The CDR3 extends over 15 amino acids. The DNA for the CDR3 is TGTGCCAGGAGGAAACTAGCGCGGAACTCCGGGGAGCTGTTTTTT. Residues: CARRKLARNSGELFF.

In its sample, this clonotype was seen many times. The rearrangement links TRBV14 to TRBJ2-7; D not certain. CDR1 is SGHDN, CDR2 FVKESK, per germline. Trimming took off 3 bases at V and 7 bases at J, with 7 bases between the two ends. This CDR3 comprises 11 residues. The CDR3, as DNA: TGTGCCAGCAGCCACTTCGGGGAGCAGTACTTC. Translation: CASSHFGEQYF.

Details on this clonotype: This clone may be a read error of a much larger clone one base away. The chain couples TRBV29-1 to TRBJ2-7; perhaps TRBD2 as D (5 bases). CDR3 size: 13 residues. Germline V lookup: CDR1 SQVTM, CDR2 ANQGSEA. V was clipped by 8 bases and J by 5 bases, with 19 bases between them. CDR3 in amino acids: CSTIGWEKNEQYF. DNA for the CDR3: TGCAGCACCATAGGGTGGGAGAAGAACGAGCAGTACTTC.

On this clonotype: A read error may explain this, as a much larger clone is one base away. Because the CDR3's place on the DNA is in doubt, the DNA is left out and the CDR3 is given as listed by TCRdb. The rearrangement joins TRBV20-1 to TRBJ1-2; the listed D gene, TRBD1, was not tested against the DNA. From germline, CDR1 is DFQATT and CDR2 SNEGSKA (reference sequence). The CDR3 spans 17 amino acids, including both terminal residues. The CDR3 loop is CSAKETDRVVGVYGCTF.

As concerns this clonotype: A read error may produce the germline difference seen at one junction end. The chain is built from TRBV6-1 and TRBJ2-2; D ambiguous. The CDR3 extends over 15 amino acids. Germline V gene sequence: CDR1 MNHNS, CDR2 SASEGT. CDR3 sequence (DNA): TGTGCCAGCAGTGCTAGTACAGAGAACACTGGGGAGCTGTTTTTT. This translates into CASSASTENTGELFF.

This clonotype was counted many times. The chain employs TRBV12-3 or TRBV12-4 and TRBJ2-7, with D uncertain. The CDR3 covers 13 residues. Trimming shortened V by 6 bases and J by 7 bases, and 16 bases separated the two germline ends. The CDR3 nucleotides are TGTGCCAGCAGCCCTCCCCATACGGATGAGCAGTACTTC. Protein: CASSPPHTDEQYF.

This clonotype was found a few times. This may come from a read error, since a much larger clone is one base off. The V gene is TRBV6-1, the J gene TRBJ1-5, with D perhaps matching TRBD1 (6 bases). This CDR3 region has 15 residues. The germline CDR1 and CDR2 sequences are MNHNS and SASEGT. The ends were cut back, 7 bases at V and 5 bases at J, with 18 bases in the middle. The CDR3 sequence is CASIFGTRWDQPQHF. The DNA for the CDR3 is TGTGCCAGCATCTTCGGGACACGATGGGATCAGCCCCAGCATTTT.

This clonotype appeared once. The chain carries TRBV6-5 and TRBJ1-1; TRBD1 aligns across 7 bases. Trimming at V came to 0 bases and at J to 0 bases, leaving 1 base not matched to a gene. The length of the CDR3 is 15 residues. CDR1 is MNHEY and CDR2 is SVGAGI in the germline V gene. In nucleotides, the CDR3 is TGTGCCAGCAGTTACTCGAGGGGGCTGAACACTGAAGCTTTCTTT. Protein sequence: CASSYSRGLNTEAFF.

This clonotype was counted a single time. V usage is TRBV11-2 and J usage is TRBJ1-1; D gene uncertain. Germline V gene lookup returns CDR1 SGHAT and CDR2 FQNNGV. Trimming left V 8 bases short and J 5 bases short, with 15 bases between. This CDR3 region has 13 residues. For the CDR3, the DNA is TGTGCCAGCGCCCAGCCGGTAGGGACTGAAGCTTTCTTT. Amino acids: CASAQPVGTEAFF.

Notes on this clonotype: A read error may account for a junction end that differs from germline. The chain joins TRBV11-2 to TRBJ2-7; D ambiguous. This CDR3 contains 16 residues. The germline V gene has CDR1 SGHAT and CDR2 FQNNGV. The CDR3 DNA reads as TGTGCCAGCAGCCCACCCCCCTCTTCCCCACCACGCGAGCAGTATTTC. Its translation: CASSPPPSSPPREQYF.

Comment on this clonotype: At one of its ends the junction is not consistent with the germline gene, which may arise from a read error. The chain employs TRBV11-2 and TRBJ2-2; the match to TRBD2 covers 13 bases. Germline V CDR1 and CDR2: SGHAT, FQNNGV. CDR3 size: 17 residues. DNA for the CDR3: TGTGCCAGCAGCTCCAGACTAGCGGGAGGTAACGCCGGGGAACTGTTTTTT. Its protein product is CASSSRLAGGNAGELFF.

This clonotype was seen a few times. Just one base apart from a much larger clone, this may be a read error. The chain employs TRBV6-5 and TRBJ2-5; TRBD1 is a possible D gene (6 bases). Trimming stripped 2 bases from V and 7 bases from J, with 17 bases between. In germline, CDR1 is MNHEY, CDR2 SVGAGI. This CDR3 is built from 15 residues. This chain's CDR3 is CASSYNLGIGGTQYF. CDR3 sequence (DNA): TGTGCCAGCAGTTACAACCTTGGGATAGGGGGGACCCAGTACTTC.

This clonotype has only one observation. The CDR3 does not close with the conserved phenylalanine or tryptophan, likely indicating a read error. The chain joins TRBV28 to TRBJ1-5; perhaps TRBD1 as D (6 bases). Germline loops: CDR1 MDHEN, CDR2 SYDVKM. V dropped 7 bases and J dropped 6 bases, with 19 bases sitting between them. The CDR3 covers 15 residues. CDR3 region: CASIFSRGRSQPQHL. The CDR3 region has the DNA TGTGCCAGCATTTTTTCCAGGGGCCGAAGTCAGCCCCAGCATCTT.

This clonotype was found many times. This chain uses TRBV11-2 with TRBJ2-3, with 9 bases identical to TRBD2. With 0 bases clipped from V and 1 base from J, the junction kept 5 bases outside the gene matches. Germline-derived CDR1 and CDR2 are SGHAT and FQNNGV. This CDR3 contains 17 residues. In nucleotides, the CDR3 is TGTGCCAGCAGCTTAGAGGCCGCTAGCGGGGGCACAGATACGCAGTATTTT. This encodes CASSLEAASGGTDTQYF.

Details on this clonotype: Germline and junction disagree at one end, which may indicate a read error. This chain links TRBV4-1 with TRBJ1-3; no clear D. Germline assignment: CDR1 MGHRA and CDR2 YSYEKL. The CDR3 extends over 15 amino acids. The CDR3 loop is CASNQGNGDGNTIYF. For the CDR3, the DNA is TGCGCCAGCAACCAAGGCAACGGGGATGGAAACACCATATATTTT.

A word on this clonotype: Mismatch with germline at one junction end may stem from a read error. The chain recombines TRBV4-1 with TRBJ2-5; D remains ambiguous. This CDR3 has 15 residues. Germline-derived CDR1 and CDR2 are MGHRA and YSYEKL. The CDR3 here is CASSQESPVAVTQYF. In nucleotides, the CDR3 is TGCGCCAGCAGCCAAGAGTCCCCTGTGGCGGTGACCCAGTATTTC.

This clonotype has just a few counts. The chain employs TRBV6-5 and TRBJ1-1; 7 nucleotides align to TRBD1. Losses at the gene ends were 6 bases for V and 5 bases for J; bases not matched to a gene: 12. The CDR3 spans 15 residues. From germline, CDR1 is MNHEY and CDR2 SVGAGI. The CDR3 here is CASSLTRTGGTEAFF. CDR3 coding DNA: TGTGCCAGCAGCCTCACGCGGACAGGCGGGACTGAAGCTTTCTTT.